This T cell receptor (beta chain) was sequenced in a study of naive CD8 T cells in extremely preterm neonates. In this sample, this clone turned up once. Its antigen is not identified. The germline V gene has CDR1 PRHDT and CDR2 FYEKMQ (reference sequence). The CDR3 consists of 18 residues. V gave up 5 bases and J gave up 4 bases; unmatched junction bases: 16. Study observations and caveats: Compared with older groups, preterm CDR3s were shorter, with fewer N additions and less trimming. Preterm neonates shared more CDR3 nucleotide sequences (roughly 2.7%) than older groups.

Clones were sequenced by immunoSEQ multiplex PCR, and TCRdb holds only the in-frame ones, with some missing. The repertoire consists of about 5,100 clones, with roughly 98% occurring once and the leading ten covering around 0.58%. About 19,000 to 100,000 naive CD8+ T cells were sorted per sample. The genes are TRBV13 and TRBJ1-3; 8 nucleotides agree with TRBD1. Sequencing used naive CD8+ T cells from blood. The sequence came from a human donor in good health. The CDR3, as DNA: TGTGCCAGCAGCCCTCGGACAGGGCTCTCGTCGGCCGGAAACACCATATATTTT. The encoded protein is CASSPRTGLSSAGNTIYF. The full variable domain, in which reference TRBV13 and TRBJ1-3 provide the parts outside the CDR3, is AAGVIQSPRHLIKEKRETATLKCYPIPRHDTVYWYQQGPGQDPQFLISFYEKMQSDKGSIPDRFSAQQFSDYHSELNMSSLELGDSALYFCASSPRTGLSSAGNTIYFGEGSWLTVV.